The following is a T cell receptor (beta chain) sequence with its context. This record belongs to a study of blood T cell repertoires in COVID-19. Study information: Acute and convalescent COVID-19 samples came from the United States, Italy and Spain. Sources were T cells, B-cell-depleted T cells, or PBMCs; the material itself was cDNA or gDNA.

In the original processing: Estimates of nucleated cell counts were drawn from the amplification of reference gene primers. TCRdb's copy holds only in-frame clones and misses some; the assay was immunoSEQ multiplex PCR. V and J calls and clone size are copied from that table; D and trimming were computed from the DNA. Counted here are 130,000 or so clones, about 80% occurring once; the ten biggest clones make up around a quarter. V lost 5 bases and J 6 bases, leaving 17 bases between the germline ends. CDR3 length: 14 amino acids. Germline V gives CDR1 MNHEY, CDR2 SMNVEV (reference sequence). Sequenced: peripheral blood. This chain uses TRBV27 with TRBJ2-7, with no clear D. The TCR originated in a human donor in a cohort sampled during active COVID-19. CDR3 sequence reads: CASSANIVSLEQYF. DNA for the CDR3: TGTGCCAGCAGTGCTAATATCGTAAGCCTCGAGCAGTACTTC.